This T cell receptor (beta chain) was observed in a study of molecular identifiers for immune sequencing clone quantification. About the research overall: Naive CD8 RNA (around 20,000 or 100,000 cells) was divided into five aliquots, with four sequenced.

There are 14 residues in the CDR3. V lost 3 bases and J lost 5, with 12 bases in between. Germline V gives CDR1 SNHLY, CDR2 FYNNEI. Libraries of naive CD8 cells were prepared from 20,000 to 1,000,000 sorted cells using 10%, 30% or 50% RNA. This clonotype was counted only a few times. TCRdb re-analysed the PCR reads in MiXCR, keeping a single row per CDR3 protein. The data hold fewer than 9,000 distinct CDR3 sequences, with roughly a third observed a single time. The clonotype originates from a human donor in good health. Some libraries in this study had Jurkat cell RNA spiked in. The chain employs TRBV2 and TRBJ2-3; D assignment may be TRBD1 or TRBD2 (5 bases each). Sequencing was performed on naive CD8+ T cells from blood, with Jurkat cell RNA spiked in. Indicated subset: FACS-sorted CD8+CD4-CCR7+CD45RA+ naive T cells. The CDR3 nucleotides are TGTGCCAGCAGTGAGGGGAGAGGGGTAGATACGCAGTATTTT. Translating gives CASSEGRGVDTQYF.